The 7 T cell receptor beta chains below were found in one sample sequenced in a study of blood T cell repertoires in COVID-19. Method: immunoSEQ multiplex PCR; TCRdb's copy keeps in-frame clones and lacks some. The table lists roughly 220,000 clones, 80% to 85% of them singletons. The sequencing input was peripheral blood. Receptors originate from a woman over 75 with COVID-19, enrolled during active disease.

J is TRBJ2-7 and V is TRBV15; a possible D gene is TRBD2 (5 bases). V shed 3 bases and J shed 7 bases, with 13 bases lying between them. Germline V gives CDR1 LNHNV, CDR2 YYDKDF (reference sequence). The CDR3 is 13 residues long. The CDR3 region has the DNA TGTGCCACCAGCAGGGAAGGACGGAGGGAGCAGTACTTC. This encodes CATSREGRREQYF. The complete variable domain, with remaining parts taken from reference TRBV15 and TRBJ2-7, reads DAMVIQNPRYQVTQFGKPVTLSCSQTLNHNVMYWYQQKSSQAPKLLFHYYDKDFNNEADTPDNFQSRRPNTSFCFLDIRSPGLGDTAMYLCATSREGRREQYFGPGTRLTVT.

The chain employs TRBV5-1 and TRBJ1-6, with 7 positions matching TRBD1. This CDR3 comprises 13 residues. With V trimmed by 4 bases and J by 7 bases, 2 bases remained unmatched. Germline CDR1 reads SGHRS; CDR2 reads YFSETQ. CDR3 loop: CASSPGGNSPLHF. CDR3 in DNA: TGCGCCAGCAGCCCAGGGGGAAATTCACCCCTCCACTTT.

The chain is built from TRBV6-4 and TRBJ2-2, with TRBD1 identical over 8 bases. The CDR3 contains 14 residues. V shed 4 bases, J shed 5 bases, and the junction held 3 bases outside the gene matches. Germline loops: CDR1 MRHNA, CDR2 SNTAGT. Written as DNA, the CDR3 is TGTGCCAGCAGTGTACAGGGGGGTACCGGGGAGCTGTTTTTT. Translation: CASSVQGGTGELFF.

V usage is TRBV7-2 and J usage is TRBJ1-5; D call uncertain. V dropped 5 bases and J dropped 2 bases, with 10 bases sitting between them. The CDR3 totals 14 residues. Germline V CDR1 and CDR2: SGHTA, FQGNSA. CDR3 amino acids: CASSPRSGNQPQHF. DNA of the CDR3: TGTGCCAGCAGCCCTCGTAGTGGCAATCAGCCCCAGCATTTT.

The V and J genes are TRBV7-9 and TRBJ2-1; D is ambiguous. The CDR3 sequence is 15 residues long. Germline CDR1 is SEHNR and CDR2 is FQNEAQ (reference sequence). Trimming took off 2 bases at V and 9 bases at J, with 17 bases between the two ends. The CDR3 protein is CASSLFSSGLGEQFF. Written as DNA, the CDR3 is TGTGCCAGCAGCTTATTTAGTTCTGGGCTCGGTGAGCAGTTCTTC.

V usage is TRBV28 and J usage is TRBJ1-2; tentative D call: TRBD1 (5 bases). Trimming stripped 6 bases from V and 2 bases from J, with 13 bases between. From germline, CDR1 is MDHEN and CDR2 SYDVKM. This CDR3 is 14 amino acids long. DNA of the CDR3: TGTGCCAGCAGACCCATGGGGGGGAACTATGGCTACACCTTC. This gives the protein CASRPMGGNYGYTF.

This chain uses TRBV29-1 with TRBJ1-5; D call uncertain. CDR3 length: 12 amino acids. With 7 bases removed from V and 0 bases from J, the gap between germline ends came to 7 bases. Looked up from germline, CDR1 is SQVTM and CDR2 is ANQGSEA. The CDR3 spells CSAGYSNQPQHF. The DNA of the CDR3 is TGCAGCGCCGGCTATAGCAATCAGCCCCAGCATTTT.